These 26 T cell receptor beta chains came from one sample sequenced in a study of blood T cell repertoires in COVID-19. Method: immunoSEQ multiplex PCR; TCRdb's copy keeps in-frame clones and lacks some. The sample yields 350,000 to 400,000 clones, around 89% seen once. Sequenced material: peripheral blood. The origin of the receptors is a woman in her 30s with COVID-19, enrolled during active disease.

This clone was picked up one time. J is TRBJ2-3 and V is TRBV19; 9 positions agree with TRBD2. The CDR3 totals 18 residues. Looked up from germline, CDR1 is LNHDA and CDR2 is SQIVND (reference sequence). The ends lost 3 bases at V and 2 bases at J; junction bases unmatched: 12. The CDR3 spells CASSIGKGLAGTTDTQYF. CDR3 sequence (DNA): TGTGCCAGTAGTATCGGTAAGGGGCTAGCGGGGACCACAGATACGCAGTATTTT.

V gene TRBV15 combines with J gene TRBJ1-1, with 9 bases matching TRBD1. CDR1 LNHNV and CDR2 YYDKDF come from the germline V gene (reference sequence). Trimming cost V 1 base and J 0 bases; bases outside gene matches: 3. The CDR3 extends over 16 amino acids. The CDR3 protein is CATSRAGTGMNTEAFF. As DNA, the CDR3 is TGTGCCACCAGCAGAGCCGGGACAGGGATGAACACTGAAGCTTTCTTT.

The chain has TRBV10-2 and TRBJ1-4; the D gene is possibly TRBD1 (5 bases). CDR3 length: 16 residues. V lost 3 bases and J lost 4, with 15 bases in between. CDR1 is WSHSY and CDR2 is SAAADI in the germline V gene. The CDR3 DNA follows: TGCGCCAGCAGTGATTGGAGCCGGGGGGTTAATGAAAAACTGTTTTTT. Translated: CASSDWSRGVNEKLFF.

J is TRBJ2-1 and V is TRBV4-1; 8 bases are shared with TRBD1. V lost 0 bases, J lost 7 bases, and 8 bases stayed unmatched. Per germline, CDR1 MGHRA and CDR2 YSYEKL. The CDR3 has 16 amino acids. CDR3: CASSQEYRTGFNEQFF. DNA of the CDR3: TGCGCCAGCAGCCAAGAATACAGGACAGGGTTTAATGAGCAGTTCTTC.

The J gene is TRBJ1-6, the V gene TRBV27; the match to TRBD1 covers 9 bases. The V and J ends lost 3 bases and 7 bases, in that order; junction bases with no gene match: 7. Germline V gene lookup returns CDR1 MNHEY and CDR2 SMNVEV (reference sequence). The CDR3 sequence is 16 residues long. CDR3 amino acids: CASSLYGTGNNSPLHF. DNA for the CDR3: TGTGCCAGCAGTTTGTACGGGACAGGGAACAATTCACCCCTCCACTTT.

The chain employs TRBV5-4 and TRBJ2-5; D not certain. V shed 4 bases and J shed 2 bases, with 9 bases lying between them. This CDR3 is 13 amino acids long. The V gene's germline CDR1 is SGHNT and CDR2 YYREEE (reference sequence). CDR3 DNA sequence: TGTGCCAGCAGCATAAACTCACAAGAGACCCAGTACTTC. Amino acid sequence: CASSINSQETQYF.

The sample holds one count of this clone. The CDR3 sequence: CAISESTAYGYTF. CDR3 DNA: TGTGCCATCAGTGAGTCTACAGCCTATGGCTACACCTTC. The chain couples TRBV10-3 to TRBJ1-2; D call uncertain. Germline assignment: CDR1 ENHRY and CDR2 SYGVKD. The length of the CDR3 is 13 residues. Trimming left V 0 bases short and J 4 bases short, with 6 bases between.

The CDR3 DNA reads TGTGCCAGTAGTATCGTCGGAAGCAGGGAGACCCAGTACTTC. It translates to CASSIVGSRETQYF. The chain is built from TRBV19 and TRBJ2-5; the D is unclear. Germline CDR1 LNHDA, CDR2 SQIVND (reference sequence). V shed 3 bases and J shed 5 bases, with 13 bases lying between them. The CDR3 consists of 14 residues. Supplemented by reference TRBV19 and TRBJ2-5, the full variable domain reads DGGITQSPKYLFRKEGQNVTLSCEQNLNHDAMYWYRQDPGQGLRLIYYSQIVNDFQKGDIAEGYSVSREKKESFPLTVTSAQKNPTAFYLCASSIVGSRETQYFGPGTRLLVL.

The chain has TRBV27 and TRBJ1-2, with a weak D call TRBD1 (5 bases). CDR3 length: 16 amino acids. Germline loops: CDR1 MNHEY, CDR2 SMNVEV (reference sequence). V was pared by 0 bases and J by 10 bases, with 21 bases between. The CDR3 is CASSLSGRYEGASYTF. The CDR3 region has the DNA TGTGCCAGCAGTTTATCGGGCAGATATGAAGGGGCCTCCTACACCTTC.

The rearrangement joins TRBV11-3 to TRBJ2-5; 9 positions agree with TRBD2. Germline V gene lookup returns CDR1 SGHNT and CDR2 YENEEA. CDR3 length: 17 residues. V shed 1 base and J 4 bases; nucleotides not matched to a gene: 10. The CDR3 sequence is CASSLAILAGRGETQYF. In DNA form, the CDR3 reads TGTGCCAGCAGCTTAGCAATCCTAGCGGGAAGGGGAGAGACCCAGTACTTC.

This clone was recorded once. The V and J genes are TRBV7-9 and TRBJ2-7; 7 bases are shared with TRBD1. The CDR3 is 12 amino acids. With V trimmed by 5 bases and J by 6 bases, 4 bases remained unmatched. CDR1 SEHNR and CDR2 FQNEAQ come from the germline V gene (reference sequence). The CDR3 here is CASSPGGSEQYF. DNA of the CDR3: TGTGCCAGCAGCCCAGGGGGTTCCGAGCAGTACTTC.

V is TRBV10-3 and J is TRBJ2-2, with TRBD1 matching over 7 bases. V shed 7 bases, J shed 0 bases, and the junction held 2 bases outside the gene matches. The CDR3 is 14 amino acids. Germline V CDR1 and CDR2: ENHRY, SYGVKD. The CDR3 sequence is CAITGTANTGELFF. The DNA for the CDR3 is TGTGCCATCACCGGGACAGCGAACACCGGGGAGCTGTTTTTT.

The V call is TRBV7-9, the J call TRBJ2-1, with TRBD2 matching over 8 bases. The germline V gene has CDR1 SEHNR and CDR2 FQNEAQ (reference sequence). The CDR3 is made up of 16 amino acids. After removal of 4 bases from V and 2 bases from J, the junction contained 7 bases not matched to a gene. The DNA for the CDR3 is TGTGCCAGCAGCTGGGTAGGCGGGAGGCCCTACAATGAGCAGTTCTTC. This gives the protein CASSWVGGRPYNEQFF.

This clone appeared a few times. The chain has TRBV21-1 and TRBJ2-4; the tabulated D call, TRBD2, remains unverified against the DNA. TRBV21-1 counts as a pseudogene. This CDR3 has 16 residues. The CDR3: CASFREGPLAKNIQYF. CDR3 coding DNA: TGTGCCAGCTTCCGAGAGGGTCCATTAGCCAAAAACATTCAGTACTTC.

V gene TRBV5-1 combines with J gene TRBJ2-7, with 12 bases aligning to TRBD1. V lost 5 bases, J lost 6 bases, and 6 bases stayed unmatched. Looked up from germline, CDR1 is SGHRS and CDR2 is YFSETQ. The CDR3 loop spans 14 amino acids. CDR3 region: CASRAGTGGPEQYF. CDR3 coding DNA: TGCGCCAGCAGGGCCGGGACAGGGGGCCCCGAGCAGTACTTC.

This sequence joins TRBV11-2 and TRBJ2-3; TRBD2 might be the D (5 bases). CDR3 size: 18 residues. V lost 3 bases, J lost 3 bases, and 22 bases lay in between. The germline CDR1 and CDR2 sequences are SGHAT and FQNNGV. The CDR3 loop reads CASSFPRVPGTGTDTQYF. CDR3 in DNA: TGTGCCAGCAGCTTCCCCCGAGTTCCGGGAACGGGTACAGATACGCAGTATTTT.

The V call is TRBV27, the J call TRBJ1-2, with TRBD1 matching 9 bases. The germline V gene has CDR1 MNHEY and CDR2 SMNVEV (reference sequence). This CDR3 region has 13 residues. V trimming: 6 bases; J trimming: 14 bases; junction bases outside the gene matches: 13. CDR3 bases: TGTGCCAGCAGCGATCTCGGGACAGGGACGTCGACCTTC. Translating gives CASSDLGTGTSTF.

CDR3 loop: CASSFLRGNDNEQFF. DNA for the CDR3: TGTGCCAGCAGCTTTCTTCGGGGGAACGACAATGAGCAGTTCTTC. This chain joins TRBV7-9 and TRBJ2-1; maybe TRBD2 (6 bases). The CDR3 is 15 amino acids. From germline, CDR1 is SEHNR and CDR2 FQNEAQ (reference sequence). V was cut by 3 bases and J by 5 bases, with 14 bases left in between.

This chain links TRBV6-2 or TRBV6-3 with TRBJ2-7; TRBD2 might be the D (5 bases). The CDR3 is 15 residues long. Germline CDR1 MNHEY, CDR2 SVGEGT. Trimming left V 2 bases short and J 7 bases short, with 18 bases between. The CDR3 is CASSYHSGITGEQYF. In DNA, the CDR3 is TGTGCCAGCAGTTACCACTCCGGGATCACGGGGGAGCAGTACTTC.

V and J are TRBV6-5 and TRBJ2-7, with a tentative D call TRBD2 (6 bases). V lost 5 bases, J lost 4 bases, and 15 bases lay in between. CDR3 length equals 14 residues. Germline V gene data show CDR1 as MNHEY and CDR2 as SVGAGI. Written as DNA, the CDR3 is TGTGCCAGCAGTCAAACCCTCGGGGGTTACGAGCAGTACGTC. Its protein is CASSQTLGGYEQYV.

The chain uses TRBV14 and TRBJ2-5; 13 bases agree with TRBD2. The CDR3 is 15 amino acids. The germline V gene has CDR1 SGHDN and CDR2 FVKESK. Trimming took 4 bases from V and 6 from J; bases not matched to a gene: 5. The chain's CDR3 is CASSPGLAGVKTQYF. The CDR3 coding sequence is TGTGCCAGCAGCCCCGGACTAGCGGGGGTTAAGACCCAGTACTTC.

This clone was seen a handful of times. The gene calls are TRBV28 and TRBJ2-7; 8 bases match TRBD1. CDR1 is MDHEN and CDR2 is SYDVKM in the germline V gene. Germline trimming cut 7 bases from V and 2 bases from J; bases unmatched to any gene: 10. This CDR3 is 15 amino acids long. The CDR3, as DNA: TGTGCCAGCATCAGACAGGGGCTGGAGGCCTACGAGCAGTACTTC. It yields the protein CASIRQGLEAYEQYF.

The chain uses TRBV7-9 and TRBJ2-1, with TRBD2 identical over 8 bases. The V segment lost 0 bases and the J segment 0 bases; nucleotides outside the gene matches: 1. CDR1 is SEHNR, CDR2 FQNEAQ, per germline (reference sequence). The CDR3 totals 16 residues. The CDR3 coding sequence is TGTGCCAGCAGCTTAGCCCGGGGGGGCTCCTACAATGAGCAGTTCTTC. Translation gives CASSLARGGSYNEQFF.

This chain uses TRBV10-3 with TRBJ1-1; a possible D gene is TRBD1 (6 bases). The CDR3 extends over 14 amino acids. V was clipped by 4 bases and J by 1 base, with 10 bases between them. Germline V CDR1 and CDR2: ENHRY, SYGVKD. The CDR3 here is CAISVNRENTEAFF. The CDR3 bases are TGTGCCATCAGTGTGAACAGGGAGAACACTGAAGCTTTCTTT.

The rearrangement joins TRBV6-2 or TRBV6-3 to TRBJ2-2; D not resolved. Germline-derived CDR1 and CDR2 are MNHEY and SVGEGT. The length of the CDR3 is 12 residues. Between the trimmed V and J ends, which lost 5 bases and 2 bases, there was a span of 3 bases. Here the CDR3 DNA reads TGTGCCAGCAGTCATAACACCGGGGAGCTGTTTTTT. It specifies CASSHNTGELFF.

V and J are TRBV24-1 and TRBJ2-1; a possible D gene is TRBD2 (5 bases). Trimming removed 5 bases from V and 8 bases from J, with 15 bases in between. This CDR3 comprises 14 residues. CDR1 and CDR2 from the germline V gene are KGHDR and SFDVKD. CDR3 nucleotides: TGTGCCACCAGTGTCGAACGGGGAATCGATGAGCAGTTCTTC. Translated, it gives CATSVERGIDEQFF.